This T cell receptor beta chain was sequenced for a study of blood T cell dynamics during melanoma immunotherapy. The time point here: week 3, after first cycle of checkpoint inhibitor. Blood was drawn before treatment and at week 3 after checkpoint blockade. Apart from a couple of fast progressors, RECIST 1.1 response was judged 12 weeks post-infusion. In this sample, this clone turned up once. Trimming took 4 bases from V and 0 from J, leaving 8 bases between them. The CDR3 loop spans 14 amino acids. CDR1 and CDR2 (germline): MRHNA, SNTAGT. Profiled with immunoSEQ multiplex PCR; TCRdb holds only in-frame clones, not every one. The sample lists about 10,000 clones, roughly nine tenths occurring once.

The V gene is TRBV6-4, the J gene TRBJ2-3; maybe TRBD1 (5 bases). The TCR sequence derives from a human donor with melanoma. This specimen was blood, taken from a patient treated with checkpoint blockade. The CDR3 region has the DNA TGTGCCAGCAGTGCAGGGTCTAGCACAGATACGCAGTATTTT. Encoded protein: CASSAGSSTDTQYF.